What follows are 3 T cell receptor beta chains derived from one specimen sequenced in a study of blood T cell repertoires in COVID-19. Assay: immunoSEQ multiplex PCR; the TCRdb copy retains only in-frame clones and omits some. This table holds 200,000 to 300,000 clones, 80% to 95% found once. Input material: peripheral blood. Receptors originate from a man aged 30 to 39 with COVID-19, enrolled during active disease.

J is TRBJ2-1 and V is TRBV15; possibly TRBD2 for D (6 bases). Trimming pared 3 bases from V and 2 bases from J, leaving 14 bases between. CDR3 length: 16 amino acids. CDR1 and CDR2 from the germline V gene are LNHNV and YYDKDF (reference sequence). DNA for the CDR3: TGTGCCACCAGCAGCATTAATGGGGGGACCTACAATGAGCAGTTCTTC. Residues: CATSSINGGTYNEQFF.

This chain links TRBV6-5 with TRBJ1-2; D possibly corresponds to TRBD1 (6 bases). V lost 0 bases and J 6 bases, leaving 11 bases between the germline ends. CDR3 length: 14 amino acids. The germline gives CDR1 MNHEY, CDR2 SVGAGI. The CDR3 coding sequence is TGTGCCAGCAGTTACTCCGGGGGGCTGAATGGCTACACCTTC. Protein product: CASSYSGGLNGYTF.

This clone occurred once. The V and J genes are TRBV19 and TRBJ1-4, with D perhaps matching TRBD1 (5 bases). CDR1 LNHDA and CDR2 SQIVND come from the germline V gene (reference sequence). V shed 5 bases and J shed 0 bases, with 16 bases lying between them. The CDR3 is made up of 17 amino acids. CDR3 in amino acids: CASSGVEAGATNEKLFF. CDR3 bases: TGTGCCAGTAGTGGGGTCGAGGCGGGGGCAACTAATGAAAAACTGTTTTTT.